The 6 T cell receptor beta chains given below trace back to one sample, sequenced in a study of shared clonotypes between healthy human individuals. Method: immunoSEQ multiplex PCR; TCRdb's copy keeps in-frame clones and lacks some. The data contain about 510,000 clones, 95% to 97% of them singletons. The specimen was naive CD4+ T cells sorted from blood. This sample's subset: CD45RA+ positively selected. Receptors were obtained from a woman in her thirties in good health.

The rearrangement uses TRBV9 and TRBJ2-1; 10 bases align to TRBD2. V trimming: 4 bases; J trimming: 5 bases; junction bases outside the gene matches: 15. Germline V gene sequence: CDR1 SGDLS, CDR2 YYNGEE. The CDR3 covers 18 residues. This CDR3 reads CASSMTYPLAGDHNEQFF. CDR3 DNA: TGTGCCAGCAGCATGACTTACCCGCTAGCGGGAGACCACAATGAGCAGTTCTTC.

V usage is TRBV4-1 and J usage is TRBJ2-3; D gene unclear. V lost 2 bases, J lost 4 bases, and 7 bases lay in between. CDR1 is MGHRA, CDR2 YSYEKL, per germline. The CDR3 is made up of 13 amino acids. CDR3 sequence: CASSQKTADTQYF. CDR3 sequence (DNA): TGCGCCAGCAGCCAAAAGACGGCAGATACGCAGTATTTT.

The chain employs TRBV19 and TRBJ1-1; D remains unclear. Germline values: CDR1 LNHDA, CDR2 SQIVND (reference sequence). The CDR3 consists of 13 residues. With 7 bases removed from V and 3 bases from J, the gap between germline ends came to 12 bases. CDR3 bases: TGTGCCAGTACGGCTTTGGGTTACACTGAAGCTTTCTTT. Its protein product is CASTALGYTEAFF.

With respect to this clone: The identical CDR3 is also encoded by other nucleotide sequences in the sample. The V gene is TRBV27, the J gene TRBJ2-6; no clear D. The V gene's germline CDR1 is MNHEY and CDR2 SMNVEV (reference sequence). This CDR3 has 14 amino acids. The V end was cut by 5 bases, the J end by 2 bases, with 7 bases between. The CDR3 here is CASSPPPGANVLTF. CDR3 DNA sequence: TGTGCCAGCAGTCCCCCCCCTGGGGCCAACGTCCTGACTTTC.

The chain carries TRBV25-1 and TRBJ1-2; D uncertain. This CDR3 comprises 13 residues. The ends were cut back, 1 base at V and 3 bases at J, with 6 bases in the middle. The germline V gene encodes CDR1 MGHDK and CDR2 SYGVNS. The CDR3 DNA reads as TGTGCCAGCAGTGAATTCACAGACTATGGCTACACCTTC. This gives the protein CASSEFTDYGYTF.

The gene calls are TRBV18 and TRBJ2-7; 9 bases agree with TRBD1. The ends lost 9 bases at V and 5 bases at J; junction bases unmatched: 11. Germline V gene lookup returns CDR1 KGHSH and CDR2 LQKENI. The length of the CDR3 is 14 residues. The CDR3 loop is CASSTGTGINEQYF. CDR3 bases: TGTGCCAGTTCAACCGGGACAGGGATAAACGAGCAGTACTTC. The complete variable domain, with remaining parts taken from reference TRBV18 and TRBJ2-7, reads NAGVMQNPRHLVRRRGQEARLRCSPMKGHSHVYWYRQLPEEGLKFMVYLQKENIIDESGMPKERFSAEFPKEGPSILRIQQVVRGDSAAYFCASSTGTGINEQYFGPGTRLTVT.